Below are 22 T cell receptor beta chains sequenced from a single sample in a study of coeliac disease. TCRdb's copy holds only in-frame clones and misses some; the assay was immunoSEQ multiplex PCR. The sample lists under 2,500 clones; roughly three fifths were seen once. The sample was lamina propria lymphocytes from the gut. The receptors come from a woman in her 30s with active celiac disease.

The CDR3 coding sequence is TGCGCCAGCAGCCAATCTAGCGAAACGGGGGGCATTCAGTACTTC. Translation gives CASSQSSETGGIQYF. The V call is TRBV4-3, the J call TRBJ2-4; 7 positions match TRBD2. Trimming cost V 2 bases and J 9 bases; bases outside gene matches: 10. The CDR3 has 15 amino acids. Per germline, CDR1 LGHNA and CDR2 YSLEER.

The chain joins TRBV7-8 to TRBJ2-7; D remains ambiguous. Germline V lookup: CDR1 SGHVS, CDR2 FQNEAQ. This CDR3 comprises 14 residues. The V end lost 4 bases, the J end lost 3 bases, and 13 bases lay between the germline ends. As DNA, the CDR3 is TGTGCCAGCAGCTACTTCAGCGAAAGCTACGAGCAGTACTTC. Its protein is CASSYFSESYEQYF.

The CDR3 reads CASSFTRGMGEKLFF. CDR3 coding DNA: TGTGCCAGCAGTTTCACCAGGGGGATGGGGGAAAAACTGTTTTTT. The rearrangement links TRBV6-1 to TRBJ1-4, with TRBD1 matching over 7 bases. Germline V gene data show CDR1 as MNHNS and CDR2 as SASEGT. The ends lost 5 bases at V and 8 bases at J; junction bases unmatched: 11. The CDR3 length is 15 residues.

The J gene is TRBJ2-5, the V gene TRBV7-8; D gene unclear. Germline CDR1 is SGHVS and CDR2 is FQNEAQ. Trimming shortened V by 3 bases and J by 5 bases, and 4 bases separated the two germline ends. The CDR3 has 11 residues. CDR3 in amino acids: CASSFFETQYF. The CDR3 nucleotides read TGTGCCAGCAGCTTCTTTGAGACCCAGTACTTC.

There are a few counts of this clone. This chain links TRBV25-1 with TRBJ2-2; perhaps TRBD2 as D (6 bases). The germline V and J ends were trimmed by 8 bases and 0 bases, with 10 bases remaining between them. Germline values: CDR1 MGHDK, CDR2 SYGVNS. The CDR3 consists of 14 residues. The CDR3 is CASAWGANTGELFF. The DNA of the CDR3 is TGTGCCAGCGCTTGGGGGGCGAACACCGGGGAGCTGTTTTTT.

V gene TRBV5-4 combines with J gene TRBJ1-1, with 8 bases aligning to TRBD1. CDR3 length: 14 residues. V gave up 8 bases and J gave up 0 bases; unmatched junction bases: 6. The germline CDR1 and CDR2 sequences are SGHNT and YYREEE (reference sequence). DNA of the CDR3: TGTGCCAGTAATCGACAGGGGATGAACACTGAAGCTTTCTTT. This codes for CASNRQGMNTEAFF.

The V gene is TRBV5-8, the J gene TRBJ2-7, with 8 bases identical to TRBD2. Germline trimming cut 0 bases from V and 4 bases from J; bases unmatched to any gene: 6. The CDR3 consists of 15 residues. Germline CDR1 and CDR2: SGHTS and YDEGEE. The CDR3 nucleotides are TGTGCCAGCAGCTTGGGTGGACTAGCAGATTACGAGCAGTACTTC. Its protein product is CASSLGGLADYEQYF.

The chain combines TRBV4-1 with TRBJ2-7; tentatively, D is TRBD1 (7 bases). CDR1 and CDR2 (germline): MGHRA, YSYEKL. Trimming left V 4 bases short and J 2 bases short, with 15 bases between. There are 15 residues in the CDR3. CDR3 sequence reads: CASSPEGGQAYEQYF. Written as DNA, the CDR3 is TGCGCCAGCAGCCCCGAGGGAGGACAGGCCTACGAGCAGTACTTC.

Only a few counts were recorded for this clone. The chain joins TRBV30 to TRBJ2-7, with 7 nucleotides matching TRBD1. This CDR3 spans 13 amino acids. In germline, CDR1 is GTSNPN, CDR2 SVGIG (reference sequence). V shed 5 bases, J shed 2 bases, and the junction held 6 bases outside the gene matches. DNA of the CDR3: TGTGCCTGGGGGGAGACAGGGACCTACGAGCAGTACTTC. Protein: CAWGETGTYEQYF. The full variable domain, completed using reference TRBV30 and TRBJ2-7, is SQTIHQWPATLVQPVGSPLSLECTVEGTSNPNLYWYRQAAGRGLQLLFYSVGIGQISSEVPQNLSASRPQDRQFILSSKKLLLSDSGFYLCAWGETGTYEQYFGPGTRLTVT.

This chain connects TRBV2 to TRBJ2-3; D is uncertain. The ends were cut back, 10 bases at V and 2 bases at J, with 19 bases in the middle. The germline gives CDR1 SNHLY, CDR2 FYNNEI. The CDR3 is 15 residues long. DNA for the CDR3: TGTGCCACCCACCCCGCCCTAGGCAACACAGATACGCAGTATTTT. Its translation: CATHPALGNTDTQYF.

The chain employs TRBV4-2 and TRBJ1-5; TRBD1 might be the D (5 bases). There are 13 residues in the CDR3. Deletions cut 3 bases from V and 9 bases from J, with 12 bases between. Germline loops: CDR1 LGHNA, CDR2 YNFKEQ. Written as DNA, the CDR3 is TGTGCCAGCAGCCAGCAAGCAGGGTGGCCCCAGCATTTT. Protein: CASSQQAGWPQHF.

There are a few counts of this clone. The chain has TRBV4-1 and TRBJ2-3, with 7 bases aligning to TRBD2. Unmatched junction bases numbered 3, after V lost 3 bases and J lost 0 bases. The CDR3 is 15 amino acids. Germline values: CDR1 MGHRA, CDR2 YSYEKL. CDR3 in DNA: TGCGCCAGCAGCCAGTGGGGGGGGAGCACAGATACGCAGTATTTT. Protein sequence: CASSQWGGSTDTQYF.

This chain connects TRBV6-5 to TRBJ2-2, with TRBD1 identical over 7 bases. J gave up 5 bases and V 6 bases, and 9 bases lay outside the gene matches. This CDR3 region has 15 residues. The V gene's germline CDR1 is MNHEY and CDR2 SVGAGI. This chain's CDR3 is CASSLRQGVTGELFF. CDR3 bases: TGTGCCAGCAGCCTCCGCCAGGGGGTAACCGGGGAGCTGTTTTTT.

This clone was seen a handful of times. The rearrangement uses TRBV19 and TRBJ2-7; D might be TRBD2 (5 bases). The germline gives CDR1 LNHDA, CDR2 SQIVND (reference sequence). This CDR3 contains 13 residues. Deletions cut 1 base from V and 5 bases from J, with 9 bases between. CDR3 sequence: CASSIGSGNEQYF. In DNA, the CDR3 is TGTGCCAGTAGTATAGGAAGCGGCAACGAGCAGTACTTC.

This clone was seen only a few times. The chain joins TRBV5-1 to TRBJ2-7, with D perhaps TRBD2 (5 bases). Trimming stripped 2 bases from V and 1 base from J, with 10 bases between. Germline values: CDR1 SGHRS, CDR2 YFSETQ. The CDR3 loop spans 14 amino acids. The CDR3 nucleotides read TGCGCCAGCAGCTTAGCGGCCCCTTCCTACGAGCAGTACTTC. It translates to CASSLAAPSYEQYF.

The chain couples TRBV4-1 to TRBJ2-7, with D perhaps TRBD2 (6 bases). V was pared by 3 bases and J by 5 bases, with 17 bases between. The CDR3 covers 15 residues. CDR1 is MGHRA, CDR2 YSYEKL, per germline. The CDR3: CASSHRREWGDEQYF. The DNA for the CDR3 is TGCGCCAGCAGCCACCGGAGGGAGTGGGGCGACGAGCAGTACTTC.

V gene TRBV14 combines with J gene TRBJ2-6; D gene unclear. The CDR3 is 14 amino acids. Between the trimmed V and J ends, which lost 1 base and 2 bases, there was a span of 3 bases. The germline gives CDR1 SGHDN, CDR2 FVKESK. The CDR3 nucleotides read TGTGCCAGCAGCCAAGTAGCTGGGGCCAACGTCCTGACTTTC. Encoded protein: CASSQVAGANVLTF.

For this clone: A read error may produce the germline difference seen at one junction end. This chain links TRBV6-1 with TRBJ1-1; the match to TRBD1 covers 7 bases. Germline-derived CDR1 and CDR2 are MNHNS and SASEGT. This CDR3 is built from 12 residues. The CDR3: CASSEGGFLAFF. CDR3 DNA sequence: TGTGCCAGCAGCGAAGGGGGCTTTCTGGCTTTCTTT.

This clone appeared a single time. The gene calls are TRBV5-3 and TRBJ1-4; TRBD1 might be the D (6 bases). TRBV5-3 is treated as an ORF (open reading frame) with a function not yet certain. The V gene lost 5 bases and the J gene lost 7 bases, with 12 bases spanning the gap. This CDR3 spans 13 amino acids. The CDR3 DNA reads TGTGCCAGAAGAGGGGGAGGGGGTGAAAAACTGTTTTTT. It translates to CARRGGGGEKLFF.

The rearrangement uses TRBV9 and TRBJ1-1; D gene unclear. The V and J ends lost 0 bases and 5 bases respectively, with 14 bases between them. There are 15 residues in the CDR3. Germline V lookup: CDR1 SGDLS, CDR2 YYNGEE. For the CDR3, the DNA is TGTGCCAGCAGCGTAGATGGAGCGCGCGGAACTGAAGCTTTCTTT. Amino acids: CASSVDGARGTEAFF.

Points on this clone: The same CDR3 is also encoded by other DNA sequences in this sample. V and J are TRBV30 and TRBJ2-2; D possibly corresponds to TRBD2 (5 bases). This CDR3 region has 13 residues. The germline gives CDR1 GTSNPN, CDR2 SVGIG (reference sequence). Trimming removed 7 bases from V and 3 bases from J, with 12 bases in between. The CDR3 here is CASLGVYTGELFF. DNA for the CDR3: TGTGCCTCCCTGGGAGTTTACACCGGGGAGCTGTTTTTT. The whole variable domain, remainder taken from reference TRBV30 and TRBJ2-2, is SQTIHQWPATLVQPVGSPLSLECTVEGTSNPNLYWYRQAAGRGLQLLFYSVGIGQISSEVPQNLSASRPQDRQFILSSKKLLLSDSGFYLCASLGVYTGELFFGEGSRLTVL.

The CDR3 DNA follows: TGTGCCAGCAGCTTAGAGAGACTGAACTCTGGGGCCAACGTCCTGACTTTC. This gives the protein CASSLERLNSGANVLTF. The chain carries TRBV7-9 and TRBJ2-6; D gene ambiguous. The V end lost 1 base, the J end lost 0 bases, and 10 bases lay between the germline ends. Per germline, CDR1 SEHNR and CDR2 FQNEAQ (reference sequence). The CDR3 has 17 residues.